A single TCR beta chain is shown here with its context. This sample is part of a study of identical twins. TCRdb re-derived calls from the 5' RACE reads in MiXCR, one entry per CDR3 protein. The sample has roughly 250,000 distinct CDR3 sequences, about 14% seen once; the top ten hold approximately 9.3%. The V end was cut by 0 bases, the J end by 3 bases, with 7 bases between. This CDR3 spans 14 amino acids. CDR1 and CDR2 (germline): SGHRS, YFSETQ. This receptor was identified in a woman younger than 30 in good health. Material for sequencing was memory (CD45RO+) T cells sorted from blood. This chain connects TRBV5-1 to TRBJ1-3; D perhaps matches TRBD1 (5 bases). Here the CDR3 DNA reads TGCGCCAGCAGCTTGGGACAGCTTGGAAACACCATATATTTT. Its translation is CASSLGQLGNTIYF. The full variable domain, its missing parts supplied by reference TRBV5-1 and TRBJ1-3, is KAGVTQTPRYLIKTRGQQVTLSCSPISGHRSVSWYQQTPGQGLQFLFEYFSETQRNKGNFPGRFSGRQFSNSRSEMNVSTLELGDSALYLCASSLGQLGNTIYFGEGSWLTVV.